The 18 T cell receptor beta chains reported below all come from one sample, sequenced in a study of beta chain features in type 1 diabetes (dated 2018 in TCRdb). The library relied on the immunoSEQ multiplex PCR assay. The entire isolated RNA was reverse transcribed using the High Capacity cDNA Reverse Transcription Kit, and thus expressed TCRB transcripts were sequenced. TCRdb carries this immuneACCESS record with in-frame sequences only. Its versions omit some clonotypes, under half of them owing to an unresolved V gene in the studies checked, with the rest unexplained. The sample has hundreds of thousands of clones on record, about 29% of them singletons. 0.05% to 0.065% of the sample lies in the top ten. The specimen was naive CD4+ T cells from blood. The cell subset or site tag for this specimen amounts to: true naive CD4+ T cells. These receptors originate from a young man in good health.

V is TRBV9 and J is TRBJ2-7; 10 bases match TRBD2. The CDR3 runs to 16 residues. V shed 0 bases and J 7 bases; nucleotides not matched to a gene: 10. Looked up from germline, CDR1 is SGDLS and CDR2 is YYNGEE. CDR3 bases: TGTGCCAGCAGCGTAGCCCTCCTAGCGGGAGCTCAAGAGCAGTACTTC. As protein: CASSVALLAGAQEQYF.

J is TRBJ2-2 and V is TRBV29-1, with 10 bases identical to TRBD2. The CDR3 is 18 amino acids. Germline loops: CDR1 SQVTM, CDR2 ANQGSEA. The V and J ends lost 0 bases and 1 base, in that order; junction bases with no gene match: 8. CDR3 bases: TGCAGCGTTGAAGATGGGGCTAGCGGGAGTCTGAACACCGGGGAGCTGTTTTTT. Its translation: CSVEDGASGSLNTGELFF.

V is TRBV30 and J is TRBJ2-7; D could derive from TRBD1 or TRBD2 (5 bases each). This CDR3 region has 14 residues. V was clipped by 0 bases and J by 2 bases, with 11 bases between them. Germline V CDR1 and CDR2: GTSNPN, SVGIG (reference sequence). The CDR3 nucleotides are TGTGCCTGGAGTGTATATCGGGGCCCCTACGAGCAGTACTTC. Its translation is CAWSVYRGPYEQYF.

V and J are TRBV5-4 and TRBJ1-2; no reliable D call. V was pared by 0 bases and J by 4 bases, with 13 bases between. The CDR3 extends over 15 amino acids. CDR1 is SGHNT and CDR2 is YYREEE in the germline V gene (reference sequence). CDR3 DNA: TGTGCCAGCAGCTTGGAGGAGGGATGGGCCTATGGCTACACCTTC. This codes for CASSLEEGWAYGYTF.

This chain uses TRBV9 with TRBJ1-3; TRBD1 agrees at 9 bases. The CDR3 totals 14 residues. The J segment lost 7 bases and the V segment lost 3 bases, leaving 5 bases of the junction unmatched. Germline CDR1 and CDR2: SGDLS and YYNGEE. The CDR3 nucleotides are TGTGCCAGCAGCGCCGGGACAGGGAAGAACACCATATATTTT. It translates to CASSAGTGKNTIYF.

This clone was seen only once. The V call is TRBV28, the J call TRBJ1-4, with unresolved D. Trimming stripped 8 bases from V and 8 bases from J, with 12 bases between. CDR1 and CDR2 from the germline V gene are MDHEN and SYDVKM. CDR3 length equals 12 residues. The CDR3 spells CASRRFGEKLFF. DNA of the CDR3: TGTGCCAGCCGAAGGTTTGGGGAAAAACTGTTTTTT.

The chain uses TRBV29-1 and TRBJ2-4; TRBD2 is a possible D gene (6 bases). V lost 5 bases and J lost 0, with 11 bases in between. CDR3 length equals 14 residues. CDR1 SQVTM and CDR2 ANQGSEA come from the germline V gene. The CDR3 DNA follows: TGCAGCGTTAGTCCGGGACTAGCCAAAAACATTCAGTACTTC. Translated: CSVSPGLAKNIQYF.

The rearrangement links TRBV27 to TRBJ2-3; 8 positions match TRBD1. The CDR3 has 14 residues. V dropped 3 bases and J dropped 4; count of bases not matched to a gene: 3. The germline V gene encodes CDR1 MNHEY and CDR2 SMNVEV (reference sequence). The CDR3 is CASSFRQGPDTQYF. As DNA, the CDR3 is TGTGCCAGCAGTTTTAGACAGGGGCCAGATACGCAGTATTTT.

The rearrangement joins TRBV29-1 to TRBJ2-3; the D gene is possibly TRBD1 (6 bases). The germline V and J ends were trimmed by 6 bases and 2 bases, with 12 bases remaining between them. Germline CDR1 reads SQVTM; CDR2 reads ANQGSEA. This CDR3 is built from 13 residues. The CDR3 DNA reads as TGCAGCGTAGCCGGACAGTACACAGATACGCAGTATTTT. Its translation is CSVAGQYTDTQYF.

The chain uses TRBV18 and TRBJ1-4, with D perhaps matching TRBD1 (5 bases). The germline V and J ends were trimmed by 6 bases and 10 bases, with 21 bases remaining between them. This CDR3 spans 15 amino acids. Germline V gene data show CDR1 as KGHSH and CDR2 as LQKENI. CDR3 sequence: CASSLSRGGEGKLFF. The CDR3 DNA follows: TGTGCCAGCTCCCTAAGTAGGGGAGGAGAAGGAAAACTGTTTTTT.

The chain recombines TRBV7-9 with TRBJ2-5, with 8 bases matching TRBD1. V trimming: 3 bases; J trimming: 4 bases; junction bases outside the gene matches: 7. CDR1 is SEHNR and CDR2 is FQNEAQ in the germline V gene (reference sequence). The CDR3 contains 15 residues. CDR3 nucleotides: TGTGCCAGCAGCTTCGGACAGGGTGGTGGAGAGACCCAGTACTTC. Translated, it gives CASSFGQGGGETQYF.

In this sample, this clone turned up a few times. The V call is TRBV29-1, the J call TRBJ1-1, with D perhaps TRBD1 (5 bases). This CDR3 has 12 residues. Germline V gives CDR1 SQVTM, CDR2 ANQGSEA. The V and J ends lost 5 bases and 5 bases respectively, with 12 bases between them. CDR3 loop: CSVSASGTEAFF. For the CDR3, the DNA is TGCAGCGTTTCAGCCTCAGGGACTGAAGCTTTCTTT. Combining the CDR3 with reference TRBV29-1 and TRBJ1-1 gives the whole variable domain SAVISQKPSRDICQRGTSLTIQCQVDSQVTMMFWYRQQPGQSLTLIATANQGSEATYESGFVIDKFPISRPNLTFSTLTVSNMSPEDSSIYLCSVSASGTEAFFGQGTRLTVV.

This clone appeared a few times. The chain recombines TRBV10-3 with TRBJ2-1; TRBD2 matches at 8 bases. After removal of 4 bases from V and 7 bases from J, the junction contained 6 bases not matched to a gene. The CDR3 is 14 residues long. Germline-derived CDR1 and CDR2 are ENHRY and SYGVKD. The CDR3 DNA is TGTGCCATCAGTGCCTCGGGGGGGCGGAATGAGCAGTTCTTC. It codes for CAISASGGRNEQFF.

To note about this clone: An end of the junction differs from the germline gene, which may be a read error. This chain connects TRBV7-7 to TRBJ2-2; 7 bases are a match to TRBD2. CDR3 size: 18 residues. CDR1 and CDR2 (germline): SSHAT, FNYEAQ (reference sequence). The CDR3 is CASSSKTSSYAYTGELFF. CDR3 nucleotides: TGTGCTAGCAGCTCCAAGACTAGCAGCTACGCCTACACCGGGGAGCTGTTTTTT.

This clone was seen more than once but under ten times. The DNA of the CDR3 is TGTGCCAGCAGTGAGGGGGGGGTTGAGCAGTTCTTC. Its protein product is CASSEGGVEQFF. The chain couples TRBV2 to TRBJ2-1; 7 nucleotides align to TRBD2. The CDR3 length is 12 residues. J was trimmed by 9 bases and V by 3 bases; bases with no gene match: 2. Germline V gene lookup returns CDR1 SNHLY and CDR2 FYNNEI.

Only a few counts were recorded for this clone. V is TRBV5-1 and J is TRBJ2-5; D not certain. The V gene's germline CDR1 is SGHRS and CDR2 YFSETQ. The V end lost 0 bases, the J end lost 2 bases, and 11 bases lay between the germline ends. The CDR3 runs to 15 residues. Here the CDR3 reads CASSLATDHQETQYF. DNA of the CDR3: TGCGCCAGCAGCTTGGCGACGGATCATCAAGAGACCCAGTACTTC. Variable domain in full (rest from reference TRBV5-1 and TRBJ2-5): KAGVTQTPRYLIKTRGQQVTLSCSPISGHRSVSWYQQTPGQGLQFLFEYFSETQRNKGNFPGRFSGRQFSNSRSEMNVSTLELGDSALYLCASSLATDHQETQYFGPGTRLLVL.

V and J are TRBV4-3 and TRBJ2-7; tentatively, D is TRBD2 (6 bases). The germline CDR1 and CDR2 sequences are LGHNA and YSLEER. Trimming shortened V by 0 bases and J by 2 bases, and 11 bases separated the two germline ends. The CDR3 loop spans 15 amino acids. CDR3 coding DNA: TGCGCCAGCAGCCAAGATTGGGCTAGCGCCTACGAGCAGTACTTC. Its protein product is CASSQDWASAYEQYF.

This chain connects TRBV18 to TRBJ2-7, with 7 positions matching TRBD2. Trimming took 5 bases from V and 4 from J; bases not matched to a gene: 8. Germline CDR1 is KGHSH and CDR2 is LQKENI. The CDR3 has 14 amino acids. CDR3 in amino acids: CASSSQSGEYEQYF. The DNA of the CDR3 is TGTGCCAGCTCATCCCAGAGCGGGGAGTACGAGCAGTACTTC.